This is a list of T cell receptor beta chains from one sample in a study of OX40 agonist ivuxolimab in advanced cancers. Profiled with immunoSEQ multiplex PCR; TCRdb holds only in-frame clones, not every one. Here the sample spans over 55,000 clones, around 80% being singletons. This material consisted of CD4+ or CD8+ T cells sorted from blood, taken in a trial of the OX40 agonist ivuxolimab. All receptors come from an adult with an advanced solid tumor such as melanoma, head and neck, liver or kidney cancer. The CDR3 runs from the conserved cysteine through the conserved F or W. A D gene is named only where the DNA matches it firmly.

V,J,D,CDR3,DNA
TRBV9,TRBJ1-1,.,CASSVASQVNTEAFF,TGTGCCAGCAGCGTAGCGTCGCAGGTGAACACTGAAGCTTTCTTT
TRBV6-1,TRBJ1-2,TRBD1,CASSDRDRGGYTF,TGTGCCAGCAGTGACCGGGACAGGGGTGGCTACACCTTC
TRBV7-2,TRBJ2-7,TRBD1,CASSLGLGTGGTYEQYF,TGTGCCAGCAGCTTAGGTCTTGGGACAGGGGGTACCTACGAGCAGTACTTC
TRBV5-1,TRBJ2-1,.,CASSLGPVENNEQFF,TGCGCCAGCAGCTTGGGGCCAGTCGAGAACAATGAGCAGTTCTTC
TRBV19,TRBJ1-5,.,CASSTTRGPRNQPQHF,TGTGCCAGTAGTACGACCCGGGGCCCAAGGAATCAGCCCCAGCATTTT
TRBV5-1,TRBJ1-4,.,CASSLARGDNEKLFF,TGCGCCAGCAGCTTGGCGAGGGGGGATAATGAAAAACTGTTTTTT
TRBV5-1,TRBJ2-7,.,CASSLRASAYEQYF,TGCGCCAGCAGCTTACGGGCGAGCGCCTACGAGCAGTACTTC
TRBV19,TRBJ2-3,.,CASSILPGRNTDTQYF,TGTGCCAGTAGTATTCTCCCGGGACGGAACACAGATACGCAGTATTTT
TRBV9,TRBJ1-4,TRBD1,CASSPRTGEFGTNEKLFF,TGTGCCAGCAGCCCCCGGACAGGGGAATTCGGGACTAATGAAAAACTGTTTTTT
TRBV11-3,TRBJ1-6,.,CASSLDPNSPLHF,TGTGCCAGCAGCTTAGACCCCAATTCACCCCTCCACTTT
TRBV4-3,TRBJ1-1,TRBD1,CASSQEGQGPNTEAFF,TGCGCCAGCAGCCAAGAAGGACAGGGACCGAACACTGAAGCTTTCTTT
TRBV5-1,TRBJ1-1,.,CASSPAGFGEAFF,TGCGCCAGCAGCCCGGCTGGGTTTGGTGAAGCTTTCTTT
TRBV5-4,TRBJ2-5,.,CASSSGGQETQYF,TGTGCCAGCAGCTCAGGGGGGCAAGAGACCCAGTACTTC
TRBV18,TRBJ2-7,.,CASSRLTSSYEQYF,TGTGCCAGCTCCCGACTGACTAGCTCCTACGAGCAGTACTTC
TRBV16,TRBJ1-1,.,CASSQSITMDEAFF,TGTGCCAGCAGCCAATCGATAACTATGGATGAAGCTTTCTTT
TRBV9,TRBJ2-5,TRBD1,CASSATSGQGSGETQYF,TGTGCCAGCAGCGCTACTTCGGGACAGGGTTCCGGAGAGACCCAGTACTTC
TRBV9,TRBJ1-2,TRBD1,CASSGPGQGIFGYTF,TGTGCCAGCAGCGGACCGGGACAGGGAATCTTTGGCTACACCTTC